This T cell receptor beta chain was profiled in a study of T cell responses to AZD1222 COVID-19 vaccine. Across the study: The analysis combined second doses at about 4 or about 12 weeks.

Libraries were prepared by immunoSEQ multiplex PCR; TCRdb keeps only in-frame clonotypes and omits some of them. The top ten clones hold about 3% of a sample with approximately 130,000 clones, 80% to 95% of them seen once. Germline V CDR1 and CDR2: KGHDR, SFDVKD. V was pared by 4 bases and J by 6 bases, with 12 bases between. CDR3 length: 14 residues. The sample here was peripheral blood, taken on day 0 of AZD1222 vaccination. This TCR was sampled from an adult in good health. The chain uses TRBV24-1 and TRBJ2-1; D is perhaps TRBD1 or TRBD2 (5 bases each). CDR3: CATSEPGTTNEQFF. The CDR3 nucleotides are TGTGCCACCAGTGAACCCGGGACCACCAATGAGCAGTTCTTC.